Given below is one T cell receptor (beta chain) in context. Antigen specificity is unknown. Trimming removed 0 bases from V and 5 bases from J; junction bases left unmatched: 11. Germline V gene data show CDR1 as MGHRA and CDR2 as YSYEKL. This CDR3 is built from 18 residues. This sample is drawn from a study of cytomegalovirus exposure and HLA in healthy donors. Regarding the study as a whole: In presence/absence analyses, roughly uniform sequencing depth across donors was assumed.

The PCR used 60 Vbeta and 13 Jbeta primers. Libraries were prepared by immunoSEQ multiplex PCR; TCRdb keeps only in-frame clonotypes and omits some of them. Its listing shows about 130,000 clones. The source material was PBMCs. This TCR was sampled from a woman between 35 and 50 years old in good health and CMV-seropositive. J is TRBJ2-2 and V is TRBV4-1, with 8 bases lining up with TRBD1. The DNA for the CDR3 is TGCGCCAGCAGCCAAGATTTTCTTGGACAGGGTGGGACCGGGGAGCTGTTTTTT. This gives the protein CASSQDFLGQGGTGELFF.